Given below is one T cell receptor (beta chain) in context. The data belong to a study of blood T cell repertoires in COVID-19. Study summary: COVID-19 samples, acute and convalescent, were from the United States, Italy and Spain. T cells, B-cell-depleted T cells, or PBMCs supplied cDNA or gDNA.

Original handling: It was from reference gene primer amplification that nucleated cell counts were estimated. The table came from immunoSEQ multiplex PCR; TCRdb's copy has only in-frame clones and leaves some out. Clone size and the V and J calls come from that table; the DNA yielded D and trimming. The sample includes a few hundred thousand clones, about four fifths of them seen just once. Germline CDR1 SGHNT, CDR2 YYREEE (reference sequence). The CDR3 loop spans 14 amino acids. V lost 5 bases and J lost 5, with 15 bases in between. The sequencing sample was made of peripheral blood. The clonotype originates from a woman older than 75 with acute or convalescent COVID-19. The V gene is TRBV5-4, the J gene TRBJ2-3; D possibly corresponds to TRBD1 (7 bases). CDR3 in amino acids: CASRGQRVGDTQYF. In DNA, the CDR3 is TGTGCCAGCAGGGGACAGCGGGTGGGAGATACGCAGTATTTT.